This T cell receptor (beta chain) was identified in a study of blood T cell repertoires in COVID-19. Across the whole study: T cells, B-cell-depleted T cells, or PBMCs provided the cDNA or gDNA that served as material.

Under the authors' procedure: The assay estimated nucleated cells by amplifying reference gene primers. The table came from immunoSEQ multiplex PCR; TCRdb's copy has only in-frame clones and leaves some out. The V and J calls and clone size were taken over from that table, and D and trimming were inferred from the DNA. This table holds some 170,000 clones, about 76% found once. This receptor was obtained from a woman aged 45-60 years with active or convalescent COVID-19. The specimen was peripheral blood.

The CDR3 region has the DNA TGTGCCAGCAGCTTGAGCGTCAGCACAGATACGCAGTATTTT. Translating it yields CASSLSVSTDTQYF. This chain uses TRBV7-2 with TRBJ2-3, with D unclear. The CDR3 spans 14 residues. Germline assignment: CDR1 SGHTA and CDR2 FQGNSA. V dropped 3 bases and J dropped 0 bases, with 7 bases sitting between them.